The following is a T cell receptor (beta chain) sequence with its context. This clonotype was detected ten times or more. Its antigen is still unknown. Within one base of it there is no much larger clone, and no base qualities were kept. The CDR3 measures 16 amino acids from cysteine to phenylalanine. The entry retains the CDR3 DNA only, 48 bases that are in frame from base 1. The germline V gene gives CDR1 as SGDLS and CDR2 as YYNGEE. Trimming removed 0 bases from V and 4 bases from J, leaving 14 bases between the germline ends. The lymph node samples were taken from the axillary draining lymph nodes of breast cancer patients. The data were produced on an Illumina HiSeq 2000. Multiplex PCR amplification was used to build the TCR beta chain libraries. The amplified TCR beta chain products were analyzed by high-throughput sequencing. The raw public reads went through TCRdb reprocessing: fastp at Q25, MiXCR clone calling, in-frame beta chains kept. Every CDR3 protein is listed once, alongside the most common genes and DNA of its rows. For this sample the table gives about 230,000 distinct CDR3 sequences, of which approximately 31% were detected only once. The top ten clones comprise 1.4% of the sample.

This sample is part of a study of breast tumors, draining lymph nodes, adjacent tissues (dated by TCRdb to the mid-2010s). Concerning the study at large: In breast cancer patients, the study compared the TCR beta repertoires of tumor, adjacent nontumor tissue and axillary lymph nodes. In human breast cancer, the study set out to evaluate how tumor, surrounding tissue and draining lymph node repertoires relate to one another and whether T cells may move between these sites.

Summary of the overall study and its limitations: Rather than being directly demonstrated, the conclusion that tumor T cells originate in lymph nodes was presented as consistent with a hypothesis. T-cell repertoire diversity in tumors was found to be lower than in lymph nodes but higher than in nontumor tissue, and preferential V and J gene usage was observed. Tumor and nontumor tissue repertoires were significantly more similar in luminal-like than in basal-like breast cancer. The data were considered consistent with the idea that most tumor T cells come from the lymph node and then expand in tumor tissue.

The sequence is built from TRBV9 and TRBJ1-3, and the D gene may be TRBD1, 6 bases matching. The sequenced material came from axillary lymph node tissue. The receptor comes from a female donor with breast cancer. Some clones in this sample may be carry-over from other donors' samples. The DNA reads TGTGCCAGCAGCGTAGTTCCCCAGGGGACCGGAAACACCATATATTTT. It translates to CASSVVPQGTGNTIYF.